Each of the 16 T cell receptor beta chains below was sequenced from the same sample in a study of T cell clonality in common variable immunodeficiency (dated by TCRdb to the mid-2010s). No antigen has been assigned to these receptors. Broad study findings and their caveats: Reportedly, TCRbeta sequences from CVID had fewer deletions and N-nucleotide insertions, and highly modified clones with 13 or more V deletions were absent from CVID.

The library relied on the immunoSEQ multiplex PCR assay. Imported from immuneACCESS, the table was reduced by TCRdb to in-frame sequences with V and J called. These copies leave out some clones; in studies compared against another copy, an unresolved V gene accounts for under half, and the cause of the remainder is not known. The sample comprises approximately 35,000 clones, and every one was counted more than once. Less than 7% of the sample is in the top ten clones. Source material: peripheral blood mononuclear cells. The receptor source for this set is a human donor with common variable immunodeficiency.

This clone has a count of ten or more. The read gets to within 3 residues of the CDR3 end, and the germline J gene fills in the rest. The chain couples TRBV7-2 to TRBJ2-3; TRBD2 is a possible D gene (5 bases). CDR3 length equals 15 residues. V shed 4 bases and J shed 0 bases, with 11 bases lying between them. Per germline, CDR1 SGHTA and CDR2 FQGNSA. CDR3 DNA (partial): TGTGCCAGCAGCTCCGGGCAGCGGAGCACAGATACG. It specifies CASSSGQRSTDT. The CDR3 in its entirety is CASSSGQRSTDTQYF.

This clone rates as medium-sized (0.01 to 0.1%). From the germline J gene comes the end of the CDR3, since the read stops 3 residues before it. The V and J genes are TRBV20-1 and TRBJ2-1; D is unresolved. V was trimmed by 7 bases and J by 5 bases, leaving 15 bases between them. Germline V gene data show CDR1 as DFQATT and CDR2 as SNEGSKA (reference sequence). The CDR3 totals 13 residues. The CDR3 region is CSGLLGSNNEQFF. The CDR3 DNA, read in part, is TGCAGTGGTCTTCTGGGCAGTAACAATGAG.

This clone was detected ten times or more. The covered CDR3 bases are TGTGCCTGGAGTGTACTCGCGGGAGGCTACGAG. Translated, it gives CAWSVLAGGYE. The entire CDR3 sequence reads CAWSVLAGGYEQYF. The chain carries TRBV30 and TRBJ2-7; 8 bases fit TRBD2. The read is 3 residues too short to cover the CDR3 end, so that end is filled in from the germline J gene. The CDR3 length is 14 residues. V lost 0 bases to trimming and J lost 3 bases; unmatched junction nucleotides: 4. Germline V gene sequence: CDR1 GTSNPN, CDR2 SVGIG (reference sequence).

This clone was observed many times. At one boundary the junction diverges from the germline segment, which might be a read error. Read coverage stops 3 residues before the CDR3 terminus; the germline J gene supplies the remainder. This chain joins TRBV4-2 and TRBJ2-3; D unclear. This CDR3 region has 17 residues. Germline loops: CDR1 LGHNA, CDR2 YNFKEQ. The CDR3 spells CASSLSTNLQVTDTQYF. The CDR3 bases that were read are TGCGCCAGCAGCCTATCAACGAACCTCCAGGTTACAGATACG.

Within the sample, this clone is medium-sized. The read gets to within 3 residues of the CDR3 end, and the germline J gene fills in the rest. The genes are TRBV30 and TRBJ1-2, with D possibly being TRBD1 (6 bases). The CDR3 has 11 residues. V dropped 5 bases and J dropped 3 bases, with 7 bases sitting between them. From germline, CDR1 is GTSNPN and CDR2 SVGIG (reference sequence). The CDR3 is CAWWGHYGYTF. The DNA read from the CDR3 is TGTGCCTGGTGGGGGCACTATGGC.

Worth noting for this clone: The read terminates 3 residues ahead of where the CDR3 ends, so the germline J gene completes it. V usage is TRBV2 and J usage is TRBJ1-5, with D possibly TRBD1 on 5 matching bases. This CDR3 contains 15 residues. Trimming took off 6 bases at V and 3 bases at J, with 15 bases between the two ends. Germline V CDR1 and CDR2: SNHLY, FYNNEI. The chain's CDR3 is CASSLAGPINQPQHF. Incomplete CDR3 DNA: TGTGCCAGCAGCTTAGCGGGACCGATCAATCAGCCC. Full variable domain (rest looked up from reference TRBV2 and TRBJ1-5): EPEVTQTPSHQVTQMGQEVILRCVPISNHLYFYWYRQILGQKVEFLVSFYNNEISEKSEIFDDQFSVERPDGSNFTLKIRSTKLEDSAMYFCASSLAGPINQPQHFGDGTRLSIL.

In its sample, this clone was seen a few times. The read gets to within 3 residues of the CDR3 end, and the germline J gene fills in the rest. The V and J genes are TRBV19 and TRBJ2-5, with TRBD2 identical over 12 bases. This CDR3 spans 15 amino acids. With 6 bases clipped from V and 4 bases from J, the junction kept 6 bases outside the gene matches. Per germline, CDR1 LNHDA and CDR2 SQIVND (reference sequence). The CDR3 protein is CASSSLGLAGETQYF. The covered CDR3 bases are TGTGCCAGTAGCTCCCTGGGACTAGCGGGAGAGACC.

The DNA read from the CDR3 is TGTGCCAGCAGCCCGTCTCGTAACACC. It is translated as CASSPSRNT. The whole CDR3 region reads CASSPSRNTIYF. This chain joins TRBV7-9 and TRBJ1-3; D not certain. The CDR3 end is not reached by the read, which stops 3 residues before it; the germline J gene fills it in. This CDR3 has 12 residues. V lost 5 bases and J lost 7, with 9 bases in between. CDR1 and CDR2 (germline): SEHNR, FQNEAQ (reference sequence).

This clone has a count of ten or more. The read is 3 residues too short to cover the CDR3 end, so that end is filled in from the germline J gene. The chain recombines TRBV29-1 with TRBJ1-1; D not certain. With 3 bases removed from V and 1 base from J, the gap between germline ends came to 3 bases. The CDR3 totals 11 residues. CDR1 and CDR2 (germline): SQVTM, ANQGSEA. CDR3 DNA, as far as it was read: TGCAGCGTTGACGGGAACACTGAA. It codes for CSVDGNTE. The full-length CDR3 reads as CSVDGNTEAFF.

In this sample, this clone turned up a few times. The read is 3 residues too short to cover the CDR3 end, so that end is filled in from the germline J gene. This rearrangement joins TRBV5-6 to TRBJ2-7, with TRBD1 as a possible D gene (5 bases). Trimming removed 4 bases at V and 6 bases at J, with 11 bases between. Germline values: CDR1 SGHDT, CDR2 YYEEEE. This CDR3 has 12 residues. CDR3 bases read: TGTGCCAGCAGCGAGCAGGGTGGCGAG. Residues: CASSEQGGE. The complete CDR3 reads CASSEQGGEQYF.

This clone was seen only a few times. The CDR3 end is not reached by the read, which stops 3 residues before it; the germline J gene fills it in. V and J are TRBV7-6 and TRBJ1-2; 7 bases agree with TRBD1. J lost 4 bases, V lost 7 bases, and 6 bases had no gene match. CDR1 and CDR2 (germline): SGHVS, FNYEAQ. The CDR3 contains 13 residues. CDR3 DNA, as far as it was read: TGTGCCAGCAAACCCGGGACAGCCTATGGC. Residues: CASKPGTAYG. The entire CDR3 protein is CASKPGTAYGYTF.

This clone was recorded a few times. The CDR3 end is not reached by the read, which stops 3 residues before it; the germline J gene fills it in. This rearrangement joins TRBV30 to TRBJ2-3; 8 bases agree with TRBD2. The V gene's germline CDR1 is GTSNPN and CDR2 SVGIG (reference sequence). CDR3 size: 16 residues. With V trimmed by 2 bases and J by 1 base, 8 bases remained unmatched. CDR3 region: CAWSLSGGGGTDTQYF. Partial CDR3 DNA: TGTGCCTGGAGTCTATCCGGGGGGGGCGGCACAGATACG.

This clone was seen repeatedly, ten times or more. The DNA ends 3 residues before the CDR3 does, and the rest of the CDR3 is filled in from the germline J gene. The gene calls are TRBV15 and TRBJ2-7; no reliable D call. V was shortened by 1 base and J by 6 bases, with 10 bases between the two germline ends. This CDR3 contains 13 residues. Germline CDR1 is LNHNV and CDR2 is YYDKDF (reference sequence). The CDR3 protein is CATSRVSGSEQYF. CDR3 bases read: TGTGCCACCAGCAGAGTGTCCGGGTCCGAG.

This clone appeared many times. The CDR3 end falls 3 residues outside the read, so it is completed with the germline J gene. The chain carries TRBV5-1 and TRBJ2-6, with D tentatively TRBD2 (7 bases). Trimming shortened V by 4 bases and J by 0 bases, and 17 bases separated the two germline ends. Germline values: CDR1 SGHRS, CDR2 YFSETQ. The CDR3 spans 18 residues. Partial CDR3 DNA: TGCGCCAGCAGCCGGGGGGCAGGCGTTTACTCTGGGGCCAACGTC. Translating it yields CASSRGAGVYSGANV. The whole CDR3 region reads CASSRGAGVYSGANVLTF.

This clone was found many times. The read gets to within 3 residues of the CDR3 end, and the germline J gene fills in the rest. The V gene is TRBV9, the J gene TRBJ2-3, with 10 bases that match TRBD2. Germline V gene lookup returns CDR1 SGDLS and CDR2 YYNGEE. The V segment lost 0 bases and the J segment 2 bases; nucleotides outside the gene matches: 6. This CDR3 spans 17 amino acids. The CDR3 spells CASSVARTSGNTDTQYF. The part of the CDR3 DNA that was read is TGTGCCAGCAGCGTAGCGAGGACTAGCGGCAACACAGATACG.

This clone was detected many times. The read falls 3 residues short of the CDR3 end, and the missing part is taken from the germline J gene. This chain uses TRBV20-1 with TRBJ1-1, with D unresolved. CDR1 and CDR2 from the germline V gene are DFQATT and SNEGSKA (reference sequence). This CDR3 comprises 10 residues. This CDR3 reads CSARIQRAFF. The CDR3 bases that were read are TGCAGTGCTAGAATCCAGAGG.